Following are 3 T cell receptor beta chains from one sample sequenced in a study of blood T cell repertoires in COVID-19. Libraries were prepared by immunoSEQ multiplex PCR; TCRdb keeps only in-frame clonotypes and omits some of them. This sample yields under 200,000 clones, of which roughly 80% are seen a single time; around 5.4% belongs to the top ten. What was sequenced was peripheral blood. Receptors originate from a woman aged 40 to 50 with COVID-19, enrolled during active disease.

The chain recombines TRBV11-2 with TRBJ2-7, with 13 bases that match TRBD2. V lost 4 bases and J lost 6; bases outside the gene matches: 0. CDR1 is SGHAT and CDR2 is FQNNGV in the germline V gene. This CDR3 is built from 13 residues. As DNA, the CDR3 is TGTGCCAGCAGCTGGACTAGCGGGAGCGAGCAGTACTTC. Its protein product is CASSWTSGSEQYF.

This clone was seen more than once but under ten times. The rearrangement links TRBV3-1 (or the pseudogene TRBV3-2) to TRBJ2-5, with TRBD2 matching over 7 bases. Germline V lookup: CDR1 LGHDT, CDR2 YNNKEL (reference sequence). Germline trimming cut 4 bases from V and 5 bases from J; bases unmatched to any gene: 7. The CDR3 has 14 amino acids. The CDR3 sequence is CASSLGTTQETQYF. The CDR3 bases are TGTGCCAGCAGCCTAGGGACTACCCAGGAGACCCAGTACTTC.

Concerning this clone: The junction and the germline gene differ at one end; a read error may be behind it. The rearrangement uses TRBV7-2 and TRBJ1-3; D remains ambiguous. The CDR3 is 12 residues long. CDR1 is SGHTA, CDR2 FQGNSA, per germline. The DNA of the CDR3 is TGTGCCAGCAGCCCACCCGGCCGGGATCCACATTTT. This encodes CASSPPGRDPHF. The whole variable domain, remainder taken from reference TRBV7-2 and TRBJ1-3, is GAGVSQSPSNKVTEKGKDVELRCDPISGHTALYWYRQSLGQGLEFLIYFQGNSAPDKSGLPSDRFSAERTGGSVSTLTIQRTQQEDSAVYLCASSPPGRDPHFGEGSWLTVV.